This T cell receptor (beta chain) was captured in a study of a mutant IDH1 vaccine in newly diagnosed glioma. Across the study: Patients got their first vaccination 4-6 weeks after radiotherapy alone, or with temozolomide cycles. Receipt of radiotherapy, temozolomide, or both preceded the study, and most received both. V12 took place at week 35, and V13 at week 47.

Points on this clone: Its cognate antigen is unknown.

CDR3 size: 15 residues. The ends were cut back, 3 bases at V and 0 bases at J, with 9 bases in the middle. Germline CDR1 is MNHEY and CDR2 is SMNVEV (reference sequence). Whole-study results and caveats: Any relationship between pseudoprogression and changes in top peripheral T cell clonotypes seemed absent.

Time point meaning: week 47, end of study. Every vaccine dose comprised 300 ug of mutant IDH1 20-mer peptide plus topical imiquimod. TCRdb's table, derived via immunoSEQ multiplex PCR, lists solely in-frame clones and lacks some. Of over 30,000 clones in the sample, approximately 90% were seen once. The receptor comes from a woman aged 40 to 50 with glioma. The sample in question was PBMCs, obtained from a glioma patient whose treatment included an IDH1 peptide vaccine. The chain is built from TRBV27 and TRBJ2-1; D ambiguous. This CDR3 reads CASSFLRSSYNEQFF. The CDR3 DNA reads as TGTGCCAGCAGTTTTCTGCGGAGCTCCTACAATGAGCAGTTCTTC.